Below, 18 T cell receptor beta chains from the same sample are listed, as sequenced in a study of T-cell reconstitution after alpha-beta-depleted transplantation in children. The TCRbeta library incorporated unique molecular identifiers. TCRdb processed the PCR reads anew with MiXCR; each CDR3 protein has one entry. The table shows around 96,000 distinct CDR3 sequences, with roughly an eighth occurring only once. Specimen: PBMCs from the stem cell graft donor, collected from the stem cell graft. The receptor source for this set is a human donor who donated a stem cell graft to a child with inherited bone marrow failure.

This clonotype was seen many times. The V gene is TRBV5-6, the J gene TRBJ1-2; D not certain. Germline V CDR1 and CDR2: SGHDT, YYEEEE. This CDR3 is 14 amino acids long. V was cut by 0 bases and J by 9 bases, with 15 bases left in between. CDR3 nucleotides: TGTGCCAGCAGCTTGGGGTCGTCGGGGAGGAGCTACACCTTC. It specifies CASSLGSSGRSYTF.

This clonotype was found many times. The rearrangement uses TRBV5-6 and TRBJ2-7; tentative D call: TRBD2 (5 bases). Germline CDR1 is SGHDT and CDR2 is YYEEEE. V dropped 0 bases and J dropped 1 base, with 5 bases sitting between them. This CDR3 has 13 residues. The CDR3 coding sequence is TGTGCCAGCAGCTTGGCGGGATCCTACGAGCAGTACTTC. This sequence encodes CASSLAGSYEQYF.

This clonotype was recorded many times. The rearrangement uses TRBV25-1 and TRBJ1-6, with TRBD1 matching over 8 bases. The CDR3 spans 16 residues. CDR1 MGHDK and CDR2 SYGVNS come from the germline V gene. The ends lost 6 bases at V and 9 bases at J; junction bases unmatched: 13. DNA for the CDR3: TGTGCCAGCAGCGACCCGTCGCAGGGGGCTGGTTCACCCCTCCACTTT. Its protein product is CASSDPSQGAGSPLHF. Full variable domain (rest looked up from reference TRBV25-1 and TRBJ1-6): EADIYQTPRYLVIGTGKKITLECSQTMGHDKMYWYQQDPGMELHLIHYSYGVNSTEKGDLSSESTVSRIRTEHFPLTLESARPSHTSQYLCASSDPSQGAGSPLHFGNGTRLTVT.

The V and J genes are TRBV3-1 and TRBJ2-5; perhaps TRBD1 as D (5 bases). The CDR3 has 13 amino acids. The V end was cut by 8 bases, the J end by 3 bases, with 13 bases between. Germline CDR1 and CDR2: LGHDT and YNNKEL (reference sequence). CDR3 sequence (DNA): TGTGCCAGCGCCAAAGAAGGGGAAGAGACCCAGTACTTC. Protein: CASAKEGEETQYF.

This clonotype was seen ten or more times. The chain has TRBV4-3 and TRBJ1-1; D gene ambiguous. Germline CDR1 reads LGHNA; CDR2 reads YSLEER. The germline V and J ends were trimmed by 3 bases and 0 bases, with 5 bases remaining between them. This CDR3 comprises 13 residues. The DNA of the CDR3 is TGCGCCAGCAGCCAGGCCATGAACACTGAAGCTTTCTTT. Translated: CASSQAMNTEAFF.

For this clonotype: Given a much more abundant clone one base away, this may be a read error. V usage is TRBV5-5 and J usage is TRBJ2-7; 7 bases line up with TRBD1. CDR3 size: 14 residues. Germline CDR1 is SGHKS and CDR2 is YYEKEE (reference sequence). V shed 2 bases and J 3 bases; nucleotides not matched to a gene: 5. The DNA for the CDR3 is TGTGCCAGCAGCTTAGGGGGACAGTTCTACGAGCAGTACTTC. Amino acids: CASSLGGQFYEQYF.

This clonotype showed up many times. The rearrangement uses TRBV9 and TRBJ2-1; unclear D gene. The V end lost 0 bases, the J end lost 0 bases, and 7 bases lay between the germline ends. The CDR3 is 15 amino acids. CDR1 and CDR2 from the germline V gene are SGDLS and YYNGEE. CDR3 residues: CASSVGGHSYNEQFF. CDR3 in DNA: TGTGCCAGCAGCGTAGGTGGGCACTCCTACAATGAGCAGTTCTTC.

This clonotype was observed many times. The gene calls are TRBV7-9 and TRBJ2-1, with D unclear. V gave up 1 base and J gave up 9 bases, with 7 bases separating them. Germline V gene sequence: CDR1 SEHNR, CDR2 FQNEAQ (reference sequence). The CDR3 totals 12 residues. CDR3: CASSLDYGEQFF. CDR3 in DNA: TGTGCCAGCAGCTTAGATTATGGTGAGCAGTTCTTC.

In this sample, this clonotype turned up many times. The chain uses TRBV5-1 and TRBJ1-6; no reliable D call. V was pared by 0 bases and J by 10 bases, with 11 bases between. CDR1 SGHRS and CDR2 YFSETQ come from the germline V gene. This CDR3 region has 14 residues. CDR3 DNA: TGCGCCAGCAGCTTGGCCGGGAACGGGTCACCCCTCCACTTT. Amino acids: CASSLAGNGSPLHF.

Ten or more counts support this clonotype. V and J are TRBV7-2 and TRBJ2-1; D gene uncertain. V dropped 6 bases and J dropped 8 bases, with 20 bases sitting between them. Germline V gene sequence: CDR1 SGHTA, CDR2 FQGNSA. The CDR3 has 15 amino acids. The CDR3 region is CASRIAASRVDEQFF. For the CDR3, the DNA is TGTGCCAGCAGAATAGCAGCTAGTAGGGTCGATGAGCAGTTCTTC.

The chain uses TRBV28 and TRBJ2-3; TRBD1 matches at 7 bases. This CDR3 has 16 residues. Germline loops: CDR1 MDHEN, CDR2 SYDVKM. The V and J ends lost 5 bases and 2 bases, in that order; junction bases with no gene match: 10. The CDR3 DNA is TGTGCCAGCAGTCCGTATTTGGGACAGTTCACAGATACGCAGTATTTT. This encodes CASSPYLGQFTDTQYF.

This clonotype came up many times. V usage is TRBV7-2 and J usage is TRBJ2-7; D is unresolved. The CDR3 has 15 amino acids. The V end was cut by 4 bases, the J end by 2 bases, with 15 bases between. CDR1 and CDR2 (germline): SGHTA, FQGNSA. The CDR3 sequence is CASSSRALLTYEQYF. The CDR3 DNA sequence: TGTGCCAGCAGCTCCCGGGCCTTACTGACCTACGAGCAGTACTTC.

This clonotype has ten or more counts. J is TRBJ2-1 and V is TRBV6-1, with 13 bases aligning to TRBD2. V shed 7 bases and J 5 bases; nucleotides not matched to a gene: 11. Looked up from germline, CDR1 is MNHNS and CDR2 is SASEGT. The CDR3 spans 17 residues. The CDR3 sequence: CASTGLAGWTVDNEQFF. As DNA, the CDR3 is TGTGCCAGCACGGGACTAGCGGGGTGGACCGTAGACAATGAGCAGTTCTTC.

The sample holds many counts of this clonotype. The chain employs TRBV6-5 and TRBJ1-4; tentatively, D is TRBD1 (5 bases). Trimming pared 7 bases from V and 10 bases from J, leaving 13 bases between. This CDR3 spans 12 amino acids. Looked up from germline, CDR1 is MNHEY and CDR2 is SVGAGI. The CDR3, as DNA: TGTGCCAGCAAGGGGCCGTTGGGAAAACTGTTTTTT. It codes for CASKGPLGKLFF.

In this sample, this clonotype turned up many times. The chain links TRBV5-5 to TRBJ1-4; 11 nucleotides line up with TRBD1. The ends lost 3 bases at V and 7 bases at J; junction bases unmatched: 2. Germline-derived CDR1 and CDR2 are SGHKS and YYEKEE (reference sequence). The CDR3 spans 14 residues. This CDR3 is CASSSGQGAEKLFF. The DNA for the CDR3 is TGTGCCAGCAGCTCCGGACAGGGGGCTGAAAAACTGTTTTTT. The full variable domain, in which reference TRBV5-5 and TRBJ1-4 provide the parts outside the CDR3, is DAGVTQSPTHLIKTRGQQVTLRCSPISGHKSVSWYQQVLGQGPQFIFQYYEKEERGRGNFPDRFSARQFPNYSSELNVNALLLGDSALYLCASSSGQGAEKLFFGSGTQLSVL.

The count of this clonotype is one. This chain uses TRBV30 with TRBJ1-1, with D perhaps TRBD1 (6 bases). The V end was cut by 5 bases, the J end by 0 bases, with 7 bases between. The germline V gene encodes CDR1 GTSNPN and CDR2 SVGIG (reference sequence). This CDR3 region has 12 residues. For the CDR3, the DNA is TGTGCCTGGGGACAGTTGAACACTGAAGCTTTCTTT. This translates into CAWGQLNTEAFF.

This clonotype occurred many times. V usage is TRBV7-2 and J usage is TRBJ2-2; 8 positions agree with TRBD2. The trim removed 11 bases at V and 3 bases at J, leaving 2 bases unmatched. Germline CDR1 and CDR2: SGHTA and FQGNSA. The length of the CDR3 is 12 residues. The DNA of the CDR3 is TGTGCCCAAGCGGGGGACACCGGGGAGCTGTTTTTT. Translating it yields CAQAGDTGELFF. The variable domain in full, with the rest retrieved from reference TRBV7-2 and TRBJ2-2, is GAGVSQSPSNKVTEKGKDVELRCDPISGHTALYWYRQSLGQGLEFLIYFQGNSAPDKSGLPSDRFSAERTGGSVSTLTIQRTQQEDSAVYLCAQAGDTGELFFGEGSRLTVL.

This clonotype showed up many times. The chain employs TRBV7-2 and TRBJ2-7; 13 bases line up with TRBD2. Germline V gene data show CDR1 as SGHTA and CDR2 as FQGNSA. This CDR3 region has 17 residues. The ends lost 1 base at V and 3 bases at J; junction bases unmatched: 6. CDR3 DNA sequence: TGTGCCAGCAGCTTAGGACTAGCGGGGGGCGGACTCTACGAGCAGTACTTC. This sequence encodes CASSLGLAGGGLYEQYF.